This T cell receptor (beta chain) was identified during a study of early T cells in non-severe SARS-CoV-2 infection. Study in general: Whole-blood bulk RNA, unsorted, was sequenced, and chains were unpaired.

A few counts support this clonotype. Its antigen remains unknown. V was pared by 2 bases and J by 6 bases, with 11 bases between. CDR1 and CDR2 (germline): KGHSH, LQKENI. This CDR3 comprises 13 residues. Unique molecular identifiers were added to individual cDNA molecules. TCRdb independently ran MiXCR on the 5' RACE reads; one entry per CDR3 protein. The sample lists tens of thousands of distinct CDR3 sequences, less than 5% occurring once. Study-wide results and caveats: CD4 and private specificities were missed by VDJdb matching, which favored anti-spike CD8 responses.

The sample taken for sequencing was whole blood. The receptor was isolated from an adult who was a healthcare worker with PCR-confirmed SARS-CoV-2 infection or an uninfected control (not recorded which). This chain joins TRBV18 and TRBJ2-7; D gene unclear. The CDR3 nucleotides are TGTGCCAGCTCACCAATTTCGGCGGCCGAGCAGTACTTC. Translation: CASSPISAAEQYF. The variable domain in full, completed from reference TRBV18 and TRBJ2-7, reads NAGVMQNPRHLVRRRGQEARLRCSPMKGHSHVYWYRQLPEEGLKFMVYLQKENIIDESGMPKERFSAEFPKEGPSILRIQQVVRGDSAAYFCASSPISAAEQYFGPGTRLTVT.